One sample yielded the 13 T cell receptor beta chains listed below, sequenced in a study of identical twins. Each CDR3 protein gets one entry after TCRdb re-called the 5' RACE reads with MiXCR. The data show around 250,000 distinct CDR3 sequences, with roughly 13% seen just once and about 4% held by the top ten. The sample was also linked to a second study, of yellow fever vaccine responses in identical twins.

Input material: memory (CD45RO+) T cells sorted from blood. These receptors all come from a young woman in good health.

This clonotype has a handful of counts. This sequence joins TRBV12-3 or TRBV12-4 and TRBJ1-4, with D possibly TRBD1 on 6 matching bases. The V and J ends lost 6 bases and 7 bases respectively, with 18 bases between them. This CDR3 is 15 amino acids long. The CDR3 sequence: CASSPVGGFGEKLFF. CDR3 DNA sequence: TGTGCCAGCAGCCCAGTAGGGGGTTTTGGTGAAAAACTGTTTTTT.

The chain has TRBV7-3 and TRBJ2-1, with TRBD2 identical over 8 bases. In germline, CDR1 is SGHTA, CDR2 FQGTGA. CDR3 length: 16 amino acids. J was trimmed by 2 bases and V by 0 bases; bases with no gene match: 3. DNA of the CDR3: TGTGCCAGCAGCTTAACCGGGACTAGAGCCTACAATGAGCAGTTCTTC. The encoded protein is CASSLTGTRAYNEQFF.

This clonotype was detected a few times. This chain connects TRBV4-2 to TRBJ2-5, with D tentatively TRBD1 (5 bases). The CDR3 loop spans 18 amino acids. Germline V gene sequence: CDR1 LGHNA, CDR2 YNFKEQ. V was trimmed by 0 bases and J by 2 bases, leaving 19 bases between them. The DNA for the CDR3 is TGTGCCAGCAGCCAAGAAGGTGGCAGGGTATGGGGTCAAGAGACCCAGTACTTC. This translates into CASSQEGGRVWGQETQYF.

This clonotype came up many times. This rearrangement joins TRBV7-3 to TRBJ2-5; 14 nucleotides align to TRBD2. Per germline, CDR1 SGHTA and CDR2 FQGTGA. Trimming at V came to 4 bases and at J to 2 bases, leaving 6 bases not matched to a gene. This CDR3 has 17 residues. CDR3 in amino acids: CASSSRLAGGRQETQYF. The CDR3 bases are TGTGCCAGCAGCTCGCGACTAGCGGGGGGGAGACAAGAGACCCAGTACTTC. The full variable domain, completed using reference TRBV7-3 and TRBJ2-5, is GAGVSQTPSNKVTEKGKYVELRCDPISGHTALYWYRQSLGQGPEFLIYFQGTGAADDSGLPNDRFFAVRPEGSVSTLKIQRTERGDSAVYLCASSSRLAGGRQETQYFGPGTRLLVL.

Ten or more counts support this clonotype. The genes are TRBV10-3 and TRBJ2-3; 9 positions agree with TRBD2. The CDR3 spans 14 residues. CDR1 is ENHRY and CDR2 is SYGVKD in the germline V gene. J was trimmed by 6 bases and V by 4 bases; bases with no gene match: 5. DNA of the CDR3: TGTGCCATCAGTGTGCTAGCGGGAAGTGATACGCAGTATTTT. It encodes CAISVLAGSDTQYF.

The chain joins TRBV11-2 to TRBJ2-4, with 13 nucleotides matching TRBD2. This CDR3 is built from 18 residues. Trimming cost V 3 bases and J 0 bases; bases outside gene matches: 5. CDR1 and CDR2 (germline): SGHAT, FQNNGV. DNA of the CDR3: TGTGCCAGCAGCTTGACTAGCGGGGGGCTAATAGCCAAAAACATTCAGTACTTC. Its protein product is CASSLTSGGLIAKNIQYF.

In nucleotides, the CDR3 is TGTGCCAGCAGACGCCGGACAGGGGGCCGCGCGGGATCTGAAGCTTTCTTT. Encoded protein: CASRRRTGGRAGSEAFF. The chain uses TRBV6-1 and TRBJ1-1; 11 bases fit TRBD1. CDR1 and CDR2 from the germline V gene are MNHNS and SASEGT. The CDR3 has 17 amino acids. V shed 6 bases, J shed 6 bases, and the junction held 15 bases outside the gene matches.

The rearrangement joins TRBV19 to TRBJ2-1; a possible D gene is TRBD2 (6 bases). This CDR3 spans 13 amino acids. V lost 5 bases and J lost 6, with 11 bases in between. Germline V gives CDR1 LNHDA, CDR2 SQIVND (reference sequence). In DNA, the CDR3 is TGTGCCAGTAGTTGGGACTCGGCCAATGAGCAGTTCTTC. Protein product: CASSWDSANEQFF.

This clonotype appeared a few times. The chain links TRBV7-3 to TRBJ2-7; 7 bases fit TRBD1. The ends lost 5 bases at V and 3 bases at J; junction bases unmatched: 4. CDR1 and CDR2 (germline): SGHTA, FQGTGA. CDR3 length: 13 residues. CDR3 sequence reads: CASSPYRGYEQYF. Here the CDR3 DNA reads TGTGCCAGCAGCCCATACAGGGGCTACGAGCAGTACTTC.

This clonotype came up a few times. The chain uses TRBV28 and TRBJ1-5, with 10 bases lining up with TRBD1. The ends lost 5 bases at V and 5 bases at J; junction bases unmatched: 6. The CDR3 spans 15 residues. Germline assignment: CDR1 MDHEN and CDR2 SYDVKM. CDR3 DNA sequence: TGTGCCAGCAGTACCGGGACAGGGGCCCATCAGCCCCAGCATTTT. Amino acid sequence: CASSTGTGAHQPQHF. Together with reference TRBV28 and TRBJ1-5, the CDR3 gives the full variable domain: DVKVTQSSRYLVKRTGEKVFLECVQDMDHENMFWYRQDPGLGLRLIYFSYDVKMKEKGDIPEGYSVSREKKERFSLILESASTNQTSMYLCASSTGTGAHQPQHFGDGTRLSIL.

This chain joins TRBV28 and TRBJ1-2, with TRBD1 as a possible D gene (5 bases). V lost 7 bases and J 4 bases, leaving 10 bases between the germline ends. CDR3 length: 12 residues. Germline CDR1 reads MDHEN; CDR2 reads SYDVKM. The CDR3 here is CASNQGSYGYTF. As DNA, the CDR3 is TGTGCCAGCAACCAGGGTTCCTATGGCTACACCTTC.

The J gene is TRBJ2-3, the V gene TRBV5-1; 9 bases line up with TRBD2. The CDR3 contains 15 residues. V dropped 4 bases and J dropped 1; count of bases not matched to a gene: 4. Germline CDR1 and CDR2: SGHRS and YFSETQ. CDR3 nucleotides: TGCGCCAGCAGCATTCGGACTAGCGGCACAGATACGCAGTATTTT. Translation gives CASSIRTSGTDTQYF.

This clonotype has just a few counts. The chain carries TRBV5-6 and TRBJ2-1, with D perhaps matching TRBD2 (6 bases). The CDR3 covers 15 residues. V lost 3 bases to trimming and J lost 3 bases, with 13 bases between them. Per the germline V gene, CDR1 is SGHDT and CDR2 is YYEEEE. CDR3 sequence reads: CASSSLASDYNEQFF. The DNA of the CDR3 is TGTGCCAGCAGCTCGTTGGCTAGCGACTACAATGAGCAGTTCTTC.